This T cell receptor beta chain comes out of a study of HIV-infected patients and healthy controls. Germline V lookup: CDR1 LGHDT, CDR2 YNNKEL (reference sequence). The CDR3 is 18 amino acids. V shed 4 bases and J 8 bases; nucleotides not matched to a gene: 17. All unsorted peripheral T cells were captured because whole blood was used without fractionation. Alpha and beta constant-region primers primed reverse transcription of around 500 ng RNA. Using multiplexing indices, alpha and beta chain libraries were generated apart by chain-specific third strand synthesis. One entry per CDR3 protein results from TCRdb running MiXCR on the 5' RACE reads. The profile shows about 10,000 distinct CDR3 sequences, approximately 8% of them singletons.

This TCR came from an adult in good health. The source material was blood. The rearrangement joins TRBV3-1 to TRBJ2-3, with TRBD2 identical over 11 bases. CDR3: CASSLRALGLAGGGTQYF. In DNA, the CDR3 is TGTGCCAGCAGCCTACGCGCCCTCGGGCTAGCGGGGGGTGGTACGCAGTATTTT.